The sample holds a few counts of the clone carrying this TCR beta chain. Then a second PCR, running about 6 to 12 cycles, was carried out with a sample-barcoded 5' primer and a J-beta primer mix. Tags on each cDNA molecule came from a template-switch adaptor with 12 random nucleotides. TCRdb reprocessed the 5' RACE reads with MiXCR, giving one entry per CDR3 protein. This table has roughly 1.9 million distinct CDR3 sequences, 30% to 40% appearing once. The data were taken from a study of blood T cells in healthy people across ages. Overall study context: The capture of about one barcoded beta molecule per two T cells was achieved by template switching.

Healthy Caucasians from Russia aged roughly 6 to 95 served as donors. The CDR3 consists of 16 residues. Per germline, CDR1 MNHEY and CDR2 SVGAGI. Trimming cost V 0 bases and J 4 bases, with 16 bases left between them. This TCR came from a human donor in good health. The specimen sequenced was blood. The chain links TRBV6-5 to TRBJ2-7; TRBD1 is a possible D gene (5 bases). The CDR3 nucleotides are TGTGCCAGCAGTTACTCGAGCTGGGGCGCCGATTACGAGCAGTACTTC. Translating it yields CASSYSSWGADYEQYF.